This TCR beta chain was identified during a study of molecular identifiers for immune sequencing clone quantification. Turning to this clonotype: The target antigen is unknown.

General observations from the study: Jurkat TCR RNA spiked in from one cell reportedly remained identifiable amid roughly 910,000 naive cells. Clones of above 20 RNA copies carried over 97% of effector molecules; in naive cells they carried under 1%. With a barcode shared among identical TCR molecules, highly expanded clone sizes could be underestimated.

Bulk libraries came from a prior protocol with listed TCR primers. TCRdb re-called the PCR reads through MiXCR, storing one row per CDR3 protein. The sample includes tens of thousands of distinct CDR3 sequences, approximately 26% of them seen just once. The source of this sequence is a human donor in good health. Some libraries in this study had Jurkat cell RNA spiked in. The sequencing sample was made of naive CD8+ T cells from blood, with Jurkat cell RNA spiked in. Subset specified: FACS-sorted CD8+CD4-CCR7+CD45RA+ naive T cells.

CDR3 in amino acids: CSRRGLAGIVADTQYF. In DNA form, the CDR3 reads TGCAGCCGGAGGGGACTAGCGGGTATAGTCGCAGATACGCAGTATTTT. The chain combines TRBV29-1 with TRBJ2-3; 12 bases fit TRBD2. The length of the CDR3 is 16 residues. Germline CDR1 and CDR2: SQVTM and ANQGSEA. With 8 bases clipped from V and 4 bases from J, the junction kept 13 bases outside the gene matches.